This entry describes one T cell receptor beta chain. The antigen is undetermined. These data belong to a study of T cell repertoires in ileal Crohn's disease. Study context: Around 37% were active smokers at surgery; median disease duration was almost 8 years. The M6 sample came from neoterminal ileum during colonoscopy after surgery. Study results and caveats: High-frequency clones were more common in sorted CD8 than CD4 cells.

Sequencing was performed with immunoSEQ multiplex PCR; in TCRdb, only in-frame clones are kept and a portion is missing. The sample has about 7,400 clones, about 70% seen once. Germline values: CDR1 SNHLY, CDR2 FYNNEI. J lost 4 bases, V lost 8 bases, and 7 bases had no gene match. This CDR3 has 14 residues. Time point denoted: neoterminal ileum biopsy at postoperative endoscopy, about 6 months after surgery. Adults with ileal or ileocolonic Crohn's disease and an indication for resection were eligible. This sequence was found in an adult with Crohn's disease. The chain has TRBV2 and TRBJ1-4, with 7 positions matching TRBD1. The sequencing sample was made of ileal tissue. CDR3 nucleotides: TGTGCCAGCCAGGGGGACAGCCGTAATGAAAAACTGTTTTTT. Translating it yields CASQGDSRNEKLFF.